The 26 T cell receptor beta chains given below trace back to one sample, sequenced in a study of T cell responses to AZD1222 COVID-19 vaccine. Produced via immunoSEQ multiplex PCR; TCRdb's table is partial and in-frame only. Altogether more than 150,000 clones are present, 88% being singletons, with the ten largest covering approximately 26%. The sample consisted of peripheral blood, taken 28 days after the second AZD1222 dose. These receptors came from an adult who received the AZD1222 COVID-19 vaccine.

The chain combines TRBV28 with TRBJ2-7; 9 bases match TRBD1. The ends lost 8 bases at V and 6 bases at J; junction bases unmatched: 5. Germline V gene sequence: CDR1 MDHEN, CDR2 SYDVKM. The length of the CDR3 is 12 residues. The CDR3: CASGQGTGEQYF. The CDR3 region has the DNA TGTGCCAGCGGACAGGGGACGGGCGAGCAGTACTTC.

This rearrangement joins TRBV6-6 to TRBJ2-7; 7 bases match TRBD1. With 2 bases clipped from V and 7 bases from J, the junction kept 8 bases outside the gene matches. The CDR3 has 14 residues. Germline lookup yields CDR1 MNHNY and CDR2 SVGAGI (reference sequence). The CDR3 loop is CASSYATGLLEQYF. DNA of the CDR3: TGTGCCAGCAGTTACGCGACAGGGCTACTGGAGCAGTACTTC.

The V gene is TRBV5-1, the J gene TRBJ2-1, with 9 bases lining up with TRBD1. This CDR3 is 15 amino acids long. Germline V CDR1 and CDR2: SGHRS, YFSETQ. After removal of 0 bases from V and 6 bases from J, the junction contained 4 bases not matched to a gene. The CDR3 region has the DNA TGCGCCAGCAGCTTGGGGTCGACAGGGGGCAATGAGCAGTTCTTC. Translation: CASSLGSTGGNEQFF.

The rearrangement links TRBV11-2 to TRBJ2-3; D is unresolved. Germline CDR1 SGHAT, CDR2 FQNNGV. The CDR3 spans 14 residues. Trimming cost V 0 bases and J 6 bases, with 10 bases left between them. The CDR3 DNA follows: TGTGCCAGCAGCTTAGACCCCGGCTCCGATACGCAGTATTTT. Translation gives CASSLDPGSDTQYF. The whole variable domain, filled in from reference TRBV11-2 and TRBJ2-3, reads EAGVAQSPRYKIIEKRQSVAFWCNPISGHATLYWYQQILGQGPKLLIQFQNNGVVDDSQLPKDRFSAERLKGVDSTLKIQPAKLEDSAVYLCASSLDPGSDTQYFGPGTRLTVL.

This sequence joins TRBV28 and TRBJ2-6; TRBD2 might be the D (5 bases). The CDR3 spans 15 residues. Germline V CDR1 and CDR2: MDHEN, SYDVKM. The V end lost 5 bases, the J end lost 4 bases, and 12 bases lay between the germline ends. CDR3 sequence: CASSPGESGANVLTF. The CDR3 coding sequence is TGTGCCAGCAGTCCCGGGGAATCCGGGGCCAACGTCCTGACTTTC.

The chain uses TRBV7-3 and TRBJ2-1; TRBD2 agrees at 9 bases. The V and J ends lost 4 bases and 0 bases, in that order; junction bases with no gene match: 4. There are 16 residues in the CDR3. Germline CDR1 reads SGHTA; CDR2 reads FQGTGA. The CDR3 spells CASSSISGSSYNEQFF. In nucleotides, the CDR3 is TGTGCCAGCAGCTCGATTAGCGGGAGCTCCTACAATGAGCAGTTCTTC.

This chain links TRBV6-5 with TRBJ2-7; TRBD1 agrees at 7 bases. The ends lost 6 bases at V and 3 bases at J; junction bases unmatched: 5. There are 13 residues in the CDR3. Germline CDR1 is MNHEY and CDR2 is SVGAGI. CDR3 DNA: TGTGCCAGCAGACAGGGGATCAACTACGAGCAGTACTTC. This codes for CASRQGINYEQYF.

This clone occurred once. The V and J genes are TRBV10-3 and TRBJ1-2; 7 nucleotides agree with TRBD1. Per germline, CDR1 ENHRY and CDR2 SYGVKD. This CDR3 has 13 residues. V dropped 4 bases and J dropped 5; count of bases not matched to a gene: 4. This chain's CDR3 is CAISGTGVYGYTF. The CDR3 DNA reads as TGTGCCATCAGTGGGACAGGAGTGTATGGCTACACCTTC.

The chain links TRBV15 to TRBJ1-2, with D maybe TRBD1 (5 bases). Germline V CDR1 and CDR2: LNHNV, YYDKDF (reference sequence). This CDR3 contains 18 residues. The ends were cut back, 0 bases at V and 3 bases at J, with 20 bases in the middle. CDR3 coding DNA: TGTGCCACCAGCAGAGATCGGGGGGGACCGCCCCGGGACTATGGCTACACCTTC. As protein: CATSRDRGGPPRDYGYTF.

The chain links TRBV7-8 to TRBJ1-5; D not certain. CDR3 length: 16 residues. Germline CDR1 is SGHVS and CDR2 is FQNEAQ. Trimming removed 1 base at V and 6 bases at J, with 16 bases between. The CDR3 coding sequence is TGTGCCAGCAGCTTAGATCTGTCCCGCTCGATTCAGCCCCAGCATTTT. Its translation is CASSLDLSRSIQPQHF.

This clone has only a few counts. This sequence joins TRBV19 and TRBJ1-1; 8 bases map to TRBD1. Germline loops: CDR1 LNHDA, CDR2 SQIVND (reference sequence). V dropped 7 bases and J dropped 7; count of bases not matched to a gene: 8. CDR3 length: 13 residues. CDR3 sequence reads: CASTQDRVNEAFF. CDR3 sequence (DNA): TGTGCCAGTACCCAGGACAGGGTAAATGAAGCTTTCTTT.

This chain links TRBV7-8 with TRBJ2-7; the match to TRBD2 covers 9 bases. The CDR3 consists of 14 residues. V lost 1 base to trimming and J lost 9 bases; unmatched junction nucleotides: 7. Germline lookup yields CDR1 SGHVS and CDR2 FQNEAQ. The CDR3 sequence: CASSLVAGGALQYF. The CDR3 DNA follows: TGTGCCAGCAGCTTAGTGGCGGGGGGGGCGTTGCAGTACTTC. Full variable domain (missing parts from reference TRBV7-8 and TRBJ2-7): GAGVSQSPRYKVAKRGQDVALRCDPISGHVSLFWYQQALGQGPEFLTYFQNEAQLDKSGLPSDRFFAERPEGSVSTLKIQRTQQEDSAVYLCASSLVAGGALQYFGPGTRLTVT.

This clone appeared a few times. The CDR3 loop is CASSSPGPDTQYF. The CDR3, as DNA: TGTGCCAGCAGCTCCCCGGGACCAGATACGCAGTATTTT. The chain couples TRBV7-9 to TRBJ2-3; D is possibly TRBD1 or TRBD2 (5 bases each). This CDR3 has 13 residues. Germline assignment: CDR1 SEHNR and CDR2 FQNEAQ (reference sequence). V was clipped by 4 bases and J by 4 bases, with 9 bases between them.

This clone showed up just once. This chain links TRBV5-8 with TRBJ1-6, with no clear D. CDR3 length: 12 residues. V lost 4 bases to trimming and J lost 9 bases, with 8 bases between them. Per germline, CDR1 SGHTS and CDR2 YDEGEE. Here the CDR3 reads CASSRSLSPLHF. Here the CDR3 DNA reads TGTGCCAGCAGCCGATCCCTTTCACCCCTCCACTTT.

V usage is TRBV11-2 and J usage is TRBJ1-2, with 7 bases lining up with TRBD1. The junction had 0 bases not matched to a gene; V was cut back by 0 bases and J by 2 bases. From germline, CDR1 is SGHAT and CDR2 FQNNGV. The CDR3 is made up of 14 amino acids. This CDR3 is CASSLETGNYGYTF. CDR3 nucleotides: TGTGCCAGCAGCTTAGAGACAGGGAACTATGGCTACACCTTC. Filled out from reference TRBV11-2 and TRBJ1-2, the complete variable domain reads EAGVAQSPRYKIIEKRQSVAFWCNPISGHATLYWYQQILGQGPKLLIQFQNNGVVDDSQLPKDRFSAERLKGVDSTLKIQPAKLEDSAVYLCASSLETGNYGYTFGSGTRLTVV.

V and J are TRBV18 and TRBJ2-7, with 10 positions matching TRBD1. Trimming took 2 bases from V and 4 from J; bases not matched to a gene: 8. Germline-derived CDR1 and CDR2 are KGHSH and LQKENI. The CDR3 has 16 residues. CDR3 coding DNA: TGTGCCAGCTCACCAGGAACGACAGGGGGCCGGTACGAGCAGTACTTC. It specifies CASSPGTTGGRYEQYF. Looking up the rest from reference TRBV18 and TRBJ2-7 gives the full variable domain: NAGVMQNPRHLVRRRGQEARLRCSPMKGHSHVYWYRQLPEEGLKFMVYLQKENIIDESGMPKERFSAEFPKEGPSILRIQQVVRGDSAAYFCASSPGTTGGRYEQYFGPGTRLTVT.

This clone was seen only a few times. The chain recombines TRBV5-1 with TRBJ1-6, with 7 nucleotides matching TRBD1. Germline CDR1 is SGHRS and CDR2 is YFSETQ. This CDR3 is built from 14 residues. With 2 bases clipped from V and 9 bases from J, the junction kept 5 bases outside the gene matches. The CDR3 spells CASSFGDRVSPLHF. The DNA for the CDR3 is TGCGCCAGCAGCTTTGGGGACAGAGTTTCACCCCTCCACTTT.

This clone has only one observation. The chain employs TRBV9 and TRBJ2-3, with D unclear. CDR1 and CDR2 (germline): SGDLS, YYNGEE. The CDR3 is made up of 17 amino acids. V was clipped by 3 bases and J by 3 bases, with 20 bases between them. The CDR3 loop is CASSAFGGARPTDTQYF. The CDR3 region has the DNA TGTGCCAGCAGCGCTTTCGGCGGAGCGAGGCCTACAGATACGCAGTATTTT.

The rearrangement joins TRBV7-2 to TRBJ1-1; no definite D call. CDR3 length equals 14 residues. Trimming took off 5 bases at V and 2 bases at J, with 12 bases between the two ends. Germline CDR1 reads SGHTA; CDR2 reads FQGNSA. In nucleotides, the CDR3 is TGTGCCAGCAGCCCCACCCGGACCAACACTGAAGCTTTCTTT. Residues: CASSPTRTNTEAFF.

The chain joins TRBV7-2 to TRBJ2-7; TRBD2 might be the D (5 bases). V lost 4 bases to trimming and J lost 0 bases, with 13 bases between them. Germline CDR1 SGHTA, CDR2 FQGNSA. The CDR3 has 15 amino acids. The CDR3 DNA sequence: TGTGCCAGCAGCTCGCTAGCTCCGCGCTCCTACGAGCAGTACTTC. This encodes CASSSLAPRSYEQYF.

This clone showed up just a few times. The chain uses TRBV11-2 and TRBJ2-1; 9 nucleotides align to TRBD2. Germline V gene sequence: CDR1 SGHAT, CDR2 FQNNGV. V lost 3 bases, J lost 6 bases, and 9 bases stayed unmatched. The CDR3 has 16 amino acids. The CDR3 reads CASSLRREGRANEQFF. CDR3 nucleotide sequence: TGTGCCAGCAGCTTGAGGCGGGAGGGCCGCGCCAATGAGCAGTTCTTC.

The V gene is TRBV4-3, the J gene TRBJ2-5; 7 bases are a match to TRBD2. Trimming took 0 bases from V and 1 from J; bases not matched to a gene: 8. This CDR3 contains 17 residues. In germline, CDR1 is LGHNA, CDR2 YSLEER. CDR3 in amino acids: CASSQDGASGVQETQYF. CDR3 DNA sequence: TGCGCCAGCAGCCAAGATGGGGCTAGCGGAGTCCAAGAGACCCAGTACTTC.

CDR3 bases: TGTGCCAGCAGCGACGGTAGCGGGAGGGCTGGTGAGCAGTTCTTC. Its translation: CASSDGSGRAGEQFF. V gene TRBV6-2 or TRBV6-3 combines with J gene TRBJ2-1; 11 nucleotides align to TRBD2. From germline, CDR1 is MNHEY and CDR2 SVGEGT. CDR3 length equals 15 residues. V dropped 6 bases and J dropped 9; count of bases not matched to a gene: 10.

The chain is built from TRBV4-2 and TRBJ1-5, with D tentatively TRBD1 (6 bases). Looked up from germline, CDR1 is LGHNA and CDR2 is YNFKEQ. Trimming stripped 3 bases from V and 1 base from J, with 13 bases between. The CDR3 is 16 residues long. Here the CDR3 DNA reads TGTGCCAGCAGCCAGGTCCCCGGGGGCAGCAATCAGCCCCAGCATTTT. Protein sequence: CASSQVPGGSNQPQHF.

The V gene is TRBV7-2, the J gene TRBJ2-7; tentative D call: TRBD2 (5 bases). CDR3 length: 15 amino acids. Trimming removed 7 bases at V and 4 bases at J, with 20 bases between. Germline CDR1 reads SGHTA; CDR2 reads FQGNSA. CDR3 nucleotides: TGTGCCAGCACCCCTCGGACTTCCACCTCTTACGAGCAGTACTTC. It specifies CASTPRTSTSYEQYF.

Turning to this clone: Relative to the germline gene, one junction end is altered; a read error may explain this. The rearrangement joins TRBV2 to TRBJ1-5, with 7 bases lining up with TRBD1. Looked up from germline, CDR1 is SNHLY and CDR2 is FYNNEI. This CDR3 is built from 15 residues. The CDR3 loop is CASSEWGDSKQPQHF. In DNA, the CDR3 is TGTGCCAGCAGTGAGTGGGGGGACAGCAAGCAGCCCCAGCATTTT.